The source of this T cell receptor (beta chain) is a study of shared clonotypes between healthy human individuals (dated by TCRdb to the early 2020s). Regarding the complete study: A couple of women and three men aged 18 to 49 years were included in the cohort. Per donor, three plates each were used for CD4 naive and CD4 memory, two for CD8 naive, and one for CD8 memory. To estimate repertoire size and how much clonotype sharing occurs between individuals, the study deeply sequenced the blood TCR repertoires of about five healthy adults. Libraries were prepared and TCR repertoires were sequenced by different laboratories using diverse techniques, in order to increase sequencing depth and limit assay-specific biases. Between about 0.8 and 8.9 billion PBMCs per donor were obtained by leukapheresis. The research as a whole found: Naive subsets generally had larger estimated clonotype richness than memory subsets did. Compared with non-shared clonotypes, clonotypes shared by all four sorted-subset donors had higher generation probabilities. Sampling was restricted to blood, and TCR repertoires in tissues likely differ from the TCR repertoires found in blood. Across several donors, 5% to 6% of naive CD4, 3% to 3.5% of naive CD8, approximately 2.5% of memory CD4, and approximately 0.4% of memory CD8 clonotypes were shared. The genetic and exposure-history diversity represented was limited by the small number of donors. Incomplete sequencing was indicated by rarefaction of sorted-subset datasets, despite the large sequencing depth. Based on pairwise subsampling, the degree of clonotype sharing among donors was expected to be affected by sequencing depth.

Donors were healthy HIV-negative adults with no recently reported acute infections or vaccinations. Every donor was a Caucasian adult residing in Nashville, Tennessee, USA. CD4+ T cells were enriched through magnetic negative selection, after which naive cells were positively selected on CD45RA and the remaining negative fraction served as the memory subset. Blood was obtained by leukapheresis, after which PBMCs were separated by Ficoll-Histopaque density gradient centrifugation and cryopreserved in liquid nitrogen vapor phase. Purity and quantity of every magnetically sorted T cell population were checked by analytical flow cytometry. Genomic DNA was isolated from every sorted fraction and measured by UV absorbance on a Nanodrop 2000c. About this clone: Its antigen remains undetermined. Qualities for individual bases were not recorded, and no much larger clone is one base off.

Using the deep immunoSEQ assay, multiplex PCR amplified TCR CDR3 regions from genomic DNA. Extracted genomic DNA from each cell subset was distributed evenly across all wells of several immunoSEQ 96-well plates, and each plate was treated as a replicate. For sorted subsets, each replicate PCR was loaded with 200 ng genomic DNA, equivalent to 32,000 or so T cell genomes. Purified libraries were quantified with a Qubit 3.0 fluorometer, sized on a Bioanalyzer 2100, and re-quantified with the KAPA Library Quantification kit. A separate single-read 150-cycle Illumina NextSeq 550 flow cell was used to sequence each immunoSEQ 96-well plate. Per the source publication's procedure: Because the immunoSEQ output included only junctional sequences and no quality scores, the filtering could not be the same as the filtering used for full-length reads. Sequences were annotated with PyIR, a Python wrapper for IgBLAST v1.9, using IMGT germline references to assign V/J genes and CDR3. Reads with weak V/J assignments (E-value above 1e-6), missing CDR3, stop codons, out-of-frame junctions, or ambiguous translated residues were removed. V3J clonotypes were defined as sequences sharing an identical inferred V gene, J gene, and CDR3 amino acid sequence. Percentage overlap between repertoires was computed as shared unique clonotypes divided by the size of the smaller repertoire. Repertoire richness was assessed with RTK rarefaction, the Chao1 estimator, and Recon v2.1 estimates of unobserved clonotypes. OLGA was used to compute generation probabilities for all TCRbeta clonotypes that the gDNA method yielded from four donors. The clones in this table, taken by TCRdb from immuneACCESS, are in-frame only. Not every clone is retained; where verified, under half of the shortfall comes from an unresolved V gene, and the cause of the rest is unknown. For V, J and clone size, that table is used; D and trimming come from the DNA. For this sample the table gives over 850,000 clones, of which about 80% were detected only once. In total, the top ten clones hold under 0.6% of the sample.

What was sequenced was memory CD4+ T cells from PBMCs. The intended sense of this specimen's cell subset or site label: CD45RA-negative fraction. The origin of this receptor is a man younger than 35 in good health. Some clones in this sample may be carry-over from other donors' samples.

The DNA sequence follows: TGTGCCAGCAGCTACCGGCGGATCCAAGAGACCCAGTACTTC. Translated, this gives CASSYRRIQETQYF. The rearrangement combines TRBV5-6 with TRBJ2-5; the D segment cannot be called with confidence. The germline V gene provides CDR1 SGHDT and CDR2 YYEEEE. V lost 3 bases and J lost 1 base; the stretch between them is 10 bases long. Including the terminal cysteine and phenylalanine, the CDR3 comprises 14 residues. The entry retains the CDR3 DNA only, 42 bases that are in frame from base 1.